This TCR beta chain was profiled in a study of T-cell memory formation after mild COVID-19 (dated by TCRdb to the early 2020s). Turning to the overall study: Most TCR sequence clusters were specific to one of the two donors. In a couple of donors, T-cell clones that expanded and contracted after mild COVID-19 were followed by sequencing TCRalpha and TCRbeta repertoires longitudinally. The cohort comprised two young, previously healthy adult volunteers, one female and one male.

Instrument used: Illumina NovaSeq 6000. Using 5'RACE with constant-segment primers, TCRalpha and TCRbeta cDNA libraries were constructed, with sample barcodes and unique molecular identifiers added in the process. RNA was extracted from every sample with Trizol reagent. Library amplification was performed in two PCR steps, and a second sample barcode and Illumina TruSeq adapters were introduced in the second step. Libraries were sequenced on an Illumina NovaSeq with 2 x 150 bp paired-end reads. The authors processed their data as follows. Demultiplexing of reads and collapsing into UMI-guided consensus sequences were performed with migec v1.2.7. Using mixcr v2.1.11, UMI consensuses were aligned to TRA and TRB V and J templates and then assembled into clonotypes. Clonotypes were classified as expanded or contracted when called significant by both edgeR and NoisET, with noise models trained on biological replicates. edgeR calls used a false discovery rate-adjusted p below 0.01 and a log2 fold-change threshold of 1. As an exploratory analysis of dynamics, max-normalized trajectories of the 1000 most abundant clonotypes were examined by PCA with hierarchical clustering. Separately sequenced CD4+ and CD8+ repertoires were used to assign the CD4 or CD8 phenotype of responding clones. The public reads were quality trimmed at Q25 with fastp and then assembled into clones with MiXCR by TCRdb, keeping productive beta chains. When rows share a CDR3 protein, they turn into one entry using the most common DNA and genes. TCRdb, rather than the study authors, made the V and J calls. Within this sample are roughly 280,000 distinct CDR3 sequences, with 7.5% to 9.5% of them counted one time only. The ten largest clones take up roughly 23% of the sample.

Sequences SQVTM (CDR1) and ANQGSEA (CDR2) are obtained from the germline V gene. Trimming removed 5 bases from V and 3 bases from J, leaving 16 bases between the germline ends. Including the terminal cysteine and phenylalanine, the CDR3 comprises 14 residues. Of all the DNA, just the CDR3 is kept, 42 bases in frame from base 1. Ficoll-Paque density gradient centrifugation was the method used to isolate PBMCs. Broader findings and caveats from the paper: Balanced CD4/CD8 phenotypes were observed for clones contracting from day 15 to 85, whereas a bias towards CD4+ was observed for a second wave of clones expanding from day 15 to 37. Some responding clones were detected in pre-infection memory, suggesting pre-existing cross-reactive memory T cells joined the SARS-CoV-2 response. Whether the second-wave clones peaking on day 37 were SARS-CoV-2 specific was not confirmed. Contracting CD4+ clones were located mainly in the CM and EM memory subsets, whereas CD8+ clones were found to be enriched in EMRA. Only a couple of mild cases were covered in the study, and larger cohorts including severe cases with pre-infection samples were considered necessary.

About this clonotype: Its antigen specificity is not known. No base-level quality is on record; no much larger clone is a single base apart.

The clonotype originates from a man aged 18 to 29 who had mild COVID-19 (a few samples of this study predate the infection). The sample titles of this study are shuffled in the database, so cell type and time point are left out; the donor was told from shared clones. The V and J segments used are TRBV29-1 and TRBJ1-2, with no confident D gene call. The specimen was PBMCs or a T cell subset sorted from them (not recorded which). The nucleotide sequence is given as TGCAGCGTTATAGACGGCGCGGGGTACTATGGCTACACCTTC. This translates into CSVIDGAGYYGYTF.